The rows below give T cell receptor beta chains drawn from one sample of a study of blood T cell repertoires in COVID-19. The data were produced by immunoSEQ multiplex PCR, yet TCRdb's version contains in-frame clones alone and is incomplete. The table includes roughly 66,000 clones, roughly 80% detected once. The sample taken for sequencing was peripheral blood. These receptor sequences come from a woman aged 60-75 years with acute or convalescent COVID-19. The CDR3 runs from the conserved cysteine through the conserved F or W. The D gene is left open where the match is weak. The size field is filled for only some rows; it gives once, few, many or a size class.

D gene	clone size	V gene	J gene	CDR3 protein	CDR3 DNA
NA	NA	TRBV14	TRBJ2-1	CASSQAVNNEQFF	TGTGCCAGCAGCCAAGCAGTTAACAATGAGCAGTTCTTC
NA	NA	TRBV18	TRBJ2-7	CASSPREGDSEQYF	TGTGCCAGCTCACCACGGGAGGGGGACTCCGAGCAGTACTTC
NA	many	TRBV9	TRBJ2-1	CASSVATSNEQFF	TGTGCCAGCAGCGTAGCGACTAGCAATGAGCAGTTCTTC
NA	NA	TRBV19	TRBJ1-1	CASSITGMNTEAFF	TGTGCCAGTAGTATCACGGGAATGAACACTGAAGCTTTCTTT
NA	NA	TRBV30	TRBJ2-4	CAWGPQGNIQYF	TGTGCCTGGGGCCCCCAGGGAAACATTCAGTACTTC
NA	NA	TRBV5-1	TRBJ2-2	CASTVVPGGVELFF	TGCGCCAGCACAGTTGTTCCAGGAGGAGTGGAGCTGTTTTTT
TRBD1	NA	TRBV10-3	TRBJ1-1	CAISKQGVNTEAFF	TGTGCCATCAGTAAACAGGGGGTGAACACTGAAGCTTTCTTT
TRBD1	NA	TRBV2	TRBJ2-2	CASRVRDRGSDTGELFF	TGTGCCAGCAGAGTACGAGACAGGGGTTCGGACACCGGGGAGCTGTTTTTT
NA	NA	TRBV2	TRBJ2-1	CASSDRGAGGNEQFF	TGTGCCAGCAGTGATCGGGGGGCTGGGGGCAATGAGCAGTTCTTC
NA	NA	TRBV4-2	TRBJ2-3	CASSQGGGGGYRDTQYF	TGTGCCAGCAGCCAAGGGGGGGGCGGGGGTTACAGAGATACGCAGTATTTT
TRBD1	NA	TRBV19	TRBJ2-5	CASSPRDGQGEETQYF	TGTGCCAGTAGTCCCCGGGACGGACAGGGAGAAGAGACCCAGTACTTC
NA	few	TRBV6-6	TRBJ2-7	CASSPRAGANEQYF	TGTGCCAGCAGCCCCCGGGCGGGGGCCAACGAGCAGTACTTC
NA	NA	TRBV4-2	TRBJ1-2	CASSQDGGGGYTF	TGTGCCAGCAGCCAAGATGGCGGTGGAGGCTACACCTTC
NA	NA	TRBV19	TRBJ1-2	CASSTTLNYGYTF	TGTGCCAGTAGTACGACACTTAACTATGGCTACACCTTC
TRBD2	NA	TRBV9	TRBJ2-3	CASSVGTSGGGPTDTQYF	TGTGCCAGCAGCGTAGGAACTAGCGGGGGCGGACCGACAGATACGCAGTATTTT
TRBD2	NA	TRBV7-9	TRBJ2-7	CASSSLGGSPIDEQYF	TGTGCCAGCAGCTCCCTGGGGGGGAGCCCTATAGACGAGCAGTACTTC
NA	NA	TRBV5-5	TRBJ1-2	CASSLQGAFYGYTF	TGTGCCAGCAGCTTACAGGGCGCTTTCTATGGCTACACCTTC
NA	once	TRBV18	TRBJ1-4	CASSPQGANEKLFF	TGTGCCAGCTCACCACAGGGAGCTAATGAAAAACTGTTTTTT
TRBD2	NA	TRBV5-6	TRBJ2-7	CASSSGLAGGTEQYF	TGTGCCAGCAGCTCCGGACTAGCGGGGGGCACCGAGCAGTACTTC
TRBD1	NA	TRBV9	TRBJ1-5	CASSASGTDYQPQHF	TGTGCCAGCAGCGCATCCGGGACAGACTATCAGCCCCAGCATTTT
NA	NA	TRBV7-9	TRBJ2-7	CASGRGSSYEQYF	TGTGCCAGCGGGAGAGGGAGCTCCTACGAGCAGTACTTC
NA	many	TRBV5-1	TRBJ2-1	CASSSRREQFF	TGCGCCAGCAGCTCGAGGCGCGAGCAGTTCTTC
TRBD1	NA	TRBV5-1	TRBJ1-2	CASSLESFPGGSGYTF	TGCGCCAGCAGCTTGGAATCTTTTCCAGGGGGCAGTGGCTACACCTTC
NA	NA	TRBV30	TRBJ1-1	CAWSPGATEAFF	TGTGCCTGGAGCCCAGGGGCCACTGAAGCTTTCTTT
TRBD1	NA	TRBV24-1	TRBJ1-5	CATSDGQGVNQPQHF	TGTGCCACCAGTGATGGACAGGGGGTTAATCAGCCCCAGCATTTT
TRBD1	NA	TRBV19	TRBJ1-1	CASSIDVGQGANTEAFF	TGTGCCAGTAGTATAGATGTGGGACAGGGGGCGAACACTGAAGCTTTCTTT
TRBD2	NA	TRBV4-2	TRBJ2-3	CASSQVGTSGGRSTDTQYF	TGTGCCAGCAGCCAGGTCGGGACTAGCGGGGGGCGTAGCACAGATACGCAGTATTTT
TRBD2	NA	TRBV19	TRBJ2-1	CASSIAGGRNEQFF	TGTGCCAGTAGTATCGCGGGGGGAAGGAATGAGCAGTTCTTC
NA	NA	TRBV6-5	TRBJ1-2	CASSHGRNYGYTF	TGTGCCAGCAGTCACGGCAGGAACTATGGCTACACCTTC
NA	NA	TRBV25-1	TRBJ1-4	CASRDQGTLFF	TGTGCCAGCAGGGATCAGGGAACACTGTTTTTT
NA	NA	TRBV6-5	TRBJ1-2	CASSPTTTASYGYTF	TGTGCCAGCAGTCCTACGACGACAGCTAGCTATGGCTACACCTTC
NA	NA	TRBV7-9	TRBJ1-1	CASSLDRDEAFF	TGTGCCAGCAGCTTAGACAGGGACGAAGCTTTCTTT
NA	NA	TRBV19	TRBJ2-7	CASSIATTYEQYF	TGTGCCAGTAGTATTGCCACAACCTACGAGCAGTACTTC
NA	once	TRBV30	TRBJ1-2	CAWSVDRNYGYTF	TGTGCCTGGAGTGTAGACAGGAACTATGGCTACACCTTC
NA	NA	TRBV7-9	TRBJ2-7	CASSLGAGLTYEQYF	TGTGCCAGCAGCTTAGGCGCAGGGTTAACCTACGAGCAGTACTTC